A single sample is the source of the 8 T cell receptor beta chains below, sequenced in a study of T cells in localized non-small cell lung cancer. Profiling relied on immunoSEQ multiplex PCR, and the TCRdb table lists in-frame clones only, not all of them. This table has approximately 41,000 clones, roughly 85% appearing once. The sequencing used peripheral blood mononuclear cells, collected before any cancer treatment. These receptors were collected from a male donor aged 60 or older with stage II lung adenocarcinoma.

The chain employs TRBV19 and TRBJ1-2; tentatively, D is TRBD1 (5 bases). CDR1 LNHDA and CDR2 SQIVND come from the germline V gene (reference sequence). Trimming cost V 6 bases and J 4 bases, with 9 bases left between them. The CDR3 is made up of 12 amino acids. CDR3 bases: TGTGCCAGTAGGGGACTGAGCTATGGCTACACCTTC. Amino acid sequence: CASRGLSYGYTF.

CDR3 bases: TGCGCCAGCAGCCAAGATCAAGATCAGCCCCAGCATTTT. Translating gives CASSQDQDQPQHF. The chain recombines TRBV4-3 with TRBJ1-5; D is unclear. CDR3 length: 13 amino acids. Germline-derived CDR1 and CDR2 are LGHNA and YSLEER. The V end was cut by 0 bases, the J end by 5 bases, with 5 bases between.

V gene TRBV28 combines with J gene TRBJ1-2, with D possibly being TRBD1 (6 bases). From germline, CDR1 is MDHEN and CDR2 SYDVKM. The CDR3 spans 16 residues. V lost 5 bases and J 4 bases, leaving 20 bases between the germline ends. CDR3 bases: TGTGCCAGCAGTGCAATAATGGGGGCTGGGGGCTATGGCTACACCTTC. It specifies CASSAIMGAGGYGYTF.

The CDR3 sequence: CASSQGNTGELFF. DNA of the CDR3: TGTGCCAGTAGTCAGGGCAACACCGGGGAGCTGTTTTTT. The rearrangement links TRBV19 to TRBJ2-2; D perhaps matches TRBD1 (5 bases). Per germline, CDR1 LNHDA and CDR2 SQIVND (reference sequence). Trimming removed 5 bases at V and 2 bases at J, with 6 bases between. The CDR3 is 13 amino acids.

The chain carries TRBV5-1 and TRBJ2-1; D may be TRBD2 (5 bases). The V gene lost 3 bases and the J gene lost 3 bases, with 10 bases spanning the gap. CDR3 length: 14 amino acids. Germline V gene sequence: CDR1 SGHRS, CDR2 YFSETQ. The DNA of the CDR3 is TGCGCCAGCAGCTCGACTACGGTCTACAATGAGCAGTTCTTC. This codes for CASSSTTVYNEQFF.

This clone has just a few counts. V is TRBV27 and J is TRBJ1-2, with 9 bases identical to TRBD1. V lost 4 bases and J lost 8; bases outside the gene matches: 11. The V gene's germline CDR1 is MNHEY and CDR2 SMNVEV (reference sequence). There are 15 residues in the CDR3. CDR3 amino acids: CASSYRAGTGKGYTF. CDR3 DNA sequence: TGTGCCAGCAGTTACCGGGCCGGGACAGGGAAGGGCTACACCTTC.

This chain joins TRBV18 and TRBJ1-3, with TRBD1 as a possible D gene (5 bases). Germline assignment: CDR1 KGHSH and CDR2 LQKENI. There are 17 residues in the CDR3. V lost 0 bases and J 2 bases, leaving 14 bases between the germline ends. This CDR3 reads CASSPPTGDLTGNTIYF. DNA for the CDR3: TGTGCCAGCTCACCACCCACAGGTGATTTGACTGGAAACACCATATATTTT. The full variable domain, its missing parts supplied by reference TRBV18 and TRBJ1-3, is NAGVMQNPRHLVRRRGQEARLRCSPMKGHSHVYWYRQLPEEGLKFMVYLQKENIIDESGMPKERFSAEFPKEGPSILRIQQVVRGDSAAYFCASSPPTGDLTGNTIYFGEGSWLTVV.

The chain uses TRBV28 and TRBJ2-2; D unresolved. Looked up from germline, CDR1 is MDHEN and CDR2 is SYDVKM. This CDR3 contains 16 residues. V lost 7 bases and J 0 bases, leaving 15 bases between the germline ends. DNA of the CDR3: TGTGCCAGCAATAATTACGTAGGGACGAACACCGGGGAGCTGTTTTTT. It specifies CASNNYVGTNTGELFF.